These T cell receptor beta chains were read from a single sample in a study of cytomegalovirus exposure and HLA in healthy donors. The protocol was immunoSEQ multiplex PCR, while the TCRdb copy is restricted to in-frame clones and leaves out a portion. Of some 150,000 clones detected, 70% to 85% appear once; the ten largest clones hold 4.3%. Sequencing input: PBMCs. These receptors originate from a man in his forties in good health and CMV-seronegative. Each CDR3 is given with its conserved first and last residue. The D gene is left open where the match is weak.

CDR3	DNA	D	J	V
CASSPVVLSGNTIYF	TGTGCCAGCTCACCAGTCGTACTCTCTGGAAACACCATATATTTT	NA	TRBJ1-3	TRBV18
CASTSWGGVNTEAFF	TGTGCCAGCACCTCCTGGGGGGGAGTGAACACTGAAGCTTTCTTT	NA	TRBJ1-1	TRBV6-1
CASSHQTSGAFNEQFF	TGTGCCAGCAGCCATCAGACTAGCGGGGCTTTTAATGAGCAGTTCTTC	TRBD2	TRBJ2-1	TRBV7-8
CASSSGSTVNTEAFF	TGTGCCAGCAGCTCGGGAAGTACAGTGAACACTGAAGCTTTCTTT	NA	TRBJ1-1	TRBV11-3
CASSLASRGAYYNEQFF	TGTGCCAGCAGCTTAGCCTCCCGGGGGGCCTATTACAATGAGCAGTTCTTC	NA	TRBJ2-1	TRBV7-8
CASSIHEQPSQETQYF	TGTGCCAGTAGTATCCATGAACAGCCGAGCCAAGAGACCCAGTACTTC	NA	TRBJ2-5	TRBV19
CASSIDISNQPQHF	TGTGCCAGCAGCATCGACATTAGCAATCAGCCCCAGCATTTT	NA	TRBJ1-5	TRBV6-5
CAIRPLAGEDGTGELFF	TGTGCCATCAGACCCCTAGCGGGGGAAGATGGCACCGGGGAGCTGTTTTTT	TRBD2	TRBJ2-2	TRBV10-3
CASSVDRVQAQYF	TGTGCCAGCAGCGTAGACAGGGTTCAAGCGCAGTACTTC	NA	TRBJ2-7	TRBV9
CAWSYLFTDTQYF	TGTGCCTGGAGTTACTTGTTCACAGATACGCAGTATTTT	NA	TRBJ2-3	TRBV30
CASSLLAGVDTQYF	TGCGCCAGCAGCTTGCTAGCGGGGGTGGATACGCAGTATTTT	TRBD2	TRBJ2-3	TRBV5-1
CASSLDRDRGSPLHF	TGCGCCAGCAGCTTGGACCGGGACAGGGGGTCACCCCTCCACTTT	TRBD1	TRBJ1-6	TRBV5-1
CASSEGARDLGYTF	TGTGCCAGCAGTGAAGGCGCCCGCGACTTGGGCTACACCTTC	NA	TRBJ1-2	TRBV6-1
CASSSAGLTTNEKLFF	TGTGCCAGCAGTTCGGCGGGACTTACTACCAACGAAAAACTGTTTTTT	NA	TRBJ1-4	TRBV28